Each of the 21 T cell receptor beta chains below was sequenced from the same sample in a study of cytomegalovirus exposure and HLA in healthy donors (dated by TCRdb to about 2017). Library construction relied on the immunoSEQ multiplex PCR assay. A mixture of 60 forward primers for TCR Vbeta segments and 13 reverse primers for TCR Jbeta segments was used in the multiplex PCR. In TCRdb, the immuneACCESS table is reduced to in-frame sequences with V and J assigned. These tables do not hold every clone; where another copy was compared, an unresolved V gene accounts for under half, and the others remain unexplained. This sample comprises around 120,000 clones, approximately 79% of them detected only once. The ten largest clones take up about 16% of the sample. Sequencing input: PBMCs. The source of these receptors is a man over 45 in good health and CMV-seropositive.

In regard to this clone: A junction end diverges from the germline sequence, so it may reflect a read error. The chain combines TRBV6-5 with TRBJ2-1; D remains unclear. Per germline, CDR1 MNHEY and CDR2 SVGAGI. The CDR3 is made up of 15 amino acids. In DNA form, the CDR3 reads TGTGCCAGCAGTGCCGACGGTAGCTCCTACGATGAGCAGTTCTTC. It codes for CASSADGSSYDEQFF.

J is TRBJ1-2 and V is TRBV28; D gene ambiguous. The germline V and J ends were trimmed by 2 bases and 8 bases, with 12 bases remaining between them. This CDR3 region has 13 residues. Germline-derived CDR1 and CDR2 are MDHEN and SYDVKM. The CDR3 reads CASSLKVRGGYTF. Written as DNA, the CDR3 is TGTGCCAGCAGTTTAAAGGTCCGAGGGGGCTACACCTTC.

The genes are TRBV28 and TRBJ1-5; D remains ambiguous. CDR1 and CDR2 (germline): MDHEN, SYDVKM. V was trimmed by 8 bases and J by 2 bases, leaving 13 bases between them. This CDR3 has 14 amino acids. CDR3 nucleotides: TGTGCCAGCTACTCCCCGGGAGGCAATCAGCCCCAGCATTTT. Translated, it gives CASYSPGGNQPQHF.

The V and J genes are TRBV5-1 and TRBJ1-1; unclear D gene. This CDR3 contains 13 residues. The V end lost 4 bases, the J end lost 7 bases, and 14 bases lay between the germline ends. Germline V gene data show CDR1 as SGHRS and CDR2 as YFSETQ. The CDR3 is CASSLTISVEAFF. The CDR3 DNA is TGCGCCAGCAGCCTTACTATATCGGTTGAAGCTTTCTTT.

In this sample, this clone turned up once. The V and J genes are TRBV10-2 and TRBJ2-1; TRBD1 is a possible D gene (6 bases). This CDR3 spans 13 amino acids. Germline values: CDR1 WSHSY, CDR2 SAAADI. Trimming removed 9 bases from V and 7 bases from J, with 16 bases in between. The CDR3 DNA is TGCGCCAGTAATACAGGGAGTTGGAATGAGCAGTTCTTC. Encoded protein: CASNTGSWNEQFF.

J is TRBJ2-5 and V is TRBV19; TRBD2 agrees at 9 bases. Trimming removed 3 bases from V and 2 bases from J; junction bases left unmatched: 10. Germline V gene sequence: CDR1 LNHDA, CDR2 SQIVND (reference sequence). This CDR3 comprises 17 residues. CDR3 coding DNA: TGTGCCAGTAGTATTGGGGTAGCGGGGGCTTCTCAAGAGACCCAGTACTTC. Its translation: CASSIGVAGASQETQYF.

The V gene is TRBV6-5, the J gene TRBJ1-2; TRBD1 matches at 9 bases. From germline, CDR1 is MNHEY and CDR2 SVGAGI. Trimming at V came to 5 bases and at J to 2 bases, leaving 6 bases not matched to a gene. The CDR3 covers 15 residues. CDR3 region: CASSPTGGANYGYTF. The CDR3 DNA sequence: TGTGCCAGCAGTCCCACAGGGGGCGCAAACTATGGCTACACCTTC.

J is TRBJ2-3 and V is TRBV5-4, with 15 bases matching TRBD2. Germline assignment: CDR1 SGHNT and CDR2 YYREEE (reference sequence). The CDR3 totals 16 residues. V lost 2 bases to trimming and J lost 4 bases; unmatched junction nucleotides: 2. The CDR3 region has the DNA TGTGCCAGCAGCTTTTGGACTAGCGGGGGGGCAGATACGCAGTATTTT. As protein: CASSFWTSGGADTQYF.

The V gene is TRBV9, the J gene TRBJ1-5; D is uncertain. The CDR3 extends over 15 amino acids. Trimming took off 1 base at V and 0 bases at J, with 8 bases between the two ends. CDR1 SGDLS and CDR2 YYNGEE come from the germline V gene. This CDR3 reads CASSVLADSNQPQHF. The CDR3 coding sequence is TGTGCCAGCAGCGTATTGGCAGATAGCAATCAGCCCCAGCATTTT.

This chain links TRBV2 with TRBJ2-5; a weak D match, TRBD2 (5 bases). CDR3 size: 14 residues. Germline loops: CDR1 SNHLY, CDR2 FYNNEI. Trimming removed 6 bases from V and 1 base from J, with 12 bases in between. Here the CDR3 reads CASRRDYSQETQYF. CDR3 in DNA: TGTGCCAGCAGACGTGACTACTCCCAAGAGACCCAGTACTTC. Together with reference TRBV2 and TRBJ2-5, the CDR3 gives the full variable domain: EPEVTQTPSHQVTQMGQEVILRCVPISNHLYFYWYRQILGQKVEFLVSFYNNEISEKSEIFDDQFSVERPDGSNFTLKIRSTKLEDSAMYFCASRRDYSQETQYFGPGTRLLVL.

The chain carries TRBV6-5 and TRBJ1-2; TRBD1 matches 8 bases. The CDR3 covers 13 residues. Germline values: CDR1 MNHEY, CDR2 SVGAGI. Losses at the gene ends were 6 bases for V and 7 bases for J; bases not matched to a gene: 7. CDR3 sequence reads: CASRSSGGRGYTF. The CDR3 DNA sequence: TGTGCCAGCAGGTCCTCAGGGGGCCGTGGCTACACCTTC.

The chain combines TRBV29-1 with TRBJ2-5; TRBD1 matches 8 bases. V lost 7 bases, J lost 2 bases, and 6 bases stayed unmatched. The CDR3 covers 13 residues. Germline CDR1 SQVTM, CDR2 ANQGSEA. CDR3 bases: TGCAGCGGACGGACAGGGTGGCAAGAGACCCAGTACTTC. Amino acids: CSGRTGWQETQYF.

This chain uses TRBV9 with TRBJ2-7; D uncertain. Near its end, the DNA agrees better with TRBJ2-1, so the J call may be wrong. This CDR3 region has 16 residues. Germline V gene sequence: CDR1 SGDLS, CDR2 YYNGEE. In DNA form, the CDR3 reads TGTGCCAGCAGCGTAGATCAAGGAACCTACTACAATGAGCAGTTCTTC. Translated: CASSVDQGTYYNEQFF.

This clone was picked up a small number of times. V gene TRBV28 combines with J gene TRBJ1-2; D is perhaps TRBD1 (5 bases). Deletions cut 4 bases from V and 5 bases from J, with 11 bases between. The germline V gene encodes CDR1 MDHEN and CDR2 SYDVKM. The CDR3 sequence is 13 residues long. The CDR3 sequence is CASSSGLKYGYTF. The CDR3 DNA reads TGTGCCAGCAGTTCGGGACTGAAGTATGGCTACACCTTC.

The chain carries TRBV9 and TRBJ2-1; TRBD2 agrees at 14 bases. V shed 3 bases, J shed 2 bases, and the junction held 1 base outside the gene matches. Germline-derived CDR1 and CDR2 are SGDLS and YYNGEE. The length of the CDR3 is 16 residues. The DNA of the CDR3 is TGTGCCAGCAGCGCGACTAGCGGGAGGGCCTACAATGAGCAGTTCTTC. It yields the protein CASSATSGRAYNEQFF.

This clone was picked up one time. The genes are TRBV13 and TRBJ2-7; D perhaps matches TRBD1 (5 bases). Trimming took off 3 bases at V and 3 bases at J, with 9 bases between the two ends. The CDR3 is made up of 13 amino acids. Germline lookup yields CDR1 PRHDT and CDR2 FYEKMQ (reference sequence). As DNA, the CDR3 is TGTGCCAGCAGCTTTCCAGGGAACTACGAGCAGTACTTC. Translated: CASSFPGNYEQYF.

In its sample, this clone was seen a few times. J is TRBJ2-7 and V is TRBV6-5; 8 bases fit TRBD1. V was pared by 7 bases and J by 3 bases, with 8 bases of the junction left unmatched. CDR1 and CDR2 (germline): MNHEY, SVGAGI. The CDR3 totals 14 residues. The CDR3 region has the DNA TGTGCCAGCATTCCTCGGACAGGGAACTACGAGCAGTACTTC. Its translation is CASIPRTGNYEQYF.

This chain links TRBV28 with TRBJ1-1, with a possible D match to TRBD1 (6 bases). Germline V CDR1 and CDR2: MDHEN, SYDVKM. V lost 3 bases and J lost 2, with 10 bases in between. The CDR3 runs 14 residues. CDR3 coding DNA: TGTGCCAGCAGTTTGGGACACCTCAACACTGAAGCTTTCTTT. It yields the protein CASSLGHLNTEAFF.

V and J are TRBV19 and TRBJ2-3; a weak D match, TRBD1 (6 bases). Germline values: CDR1 LNHDA, CDR2 SQIVND (reference sequence). V gave up 5 bases and J gave up 2 bases, with 14 bases separating them. This CDR3 comprises 15 residues. In nucleotides, the CDR3 is TGTGCCAGTAGTCCTACCGACAGGACCACAGATACGCAGTATTTT. As protein: CASSPTDRTTDTQYF.

The chain employs TRBV29-1 and TRBJ2-1, with D perhaps matching TRBD2 (6 bases). The V end was cut by 7 bases, the J end by 5 bases, with 12 bases between. The CDR3 sequence is 12 residues long. CDR1 is SQVTM and CDR2 is ANQGSEA in the germline V gene. In DNA, the CDR3 is TGCAGCGGGATCGGGAGCCACAATGAGCAGTTCTTC. Its protein product is CSGIGSHNEQFF.

This clone was seen only once. CDR3 DNA: TGCAGCGAGAAACTAGCGGGAGGTATCACGCAGTATTTT. It translates to CSEKLAGGITQYF. This rearrangement joins TRBV29-1 to TRBJ2-3; 12 bases line up with TRBD2. CDR3 length equals 13 residues. The V segment lost 7 bases and the J segment 9 bases; nucleotides outside the gene matches: 8. The germline V gene has CDR1 SQVTM and CDR2 ANQGSEA.